This entry lists 20 T cell receptor beta chains sequenced from one sample in a study of blood T cells in healthy people across ages. The authors ran a second PCR of 7 to 11 cycles using a sample-barcoded 5' primer and a J-beta primer mix. TCRdb reprocessed the 5' RACE reads via MiXCR and lists one record per CDR3 protein. The data show 700,000 or so distinct CDR3 sequences, roughly 20% seen once. Sample: blood. These receptors were collected from a man in his 70s in good health.

This chain joins TRBV29-1 and TRBJ1-1; maybe TRBD1 (6 bases). Trimming took 5 bases from V and 0 from J, leaving 13 bases between them. Germline assignment: CDR1 SQVTM and CDR2 ANQGSEA. The CDR3 contains 14 residues. CDR3 loop: CSVRQENMNTEAFF. CDR3 coding DNA: TGCAGCGTTCGACAGGAGAATATGAACACTGAAGCTTTCTTT.

This chain links TRBV29-1 with TRBJ2-2, with D perhaps TRBD2 (5 bases). V was trimmed by 7 bases and J by 8 bases, leaving 20 bases between them. Germline CDR1 is SQVTM and CDR2 is ANQGSEA. CDR3 size: 14 residues. CDR3 residues: CSAGRTQGLGELFF. The CDR3 DNA reads TGCAGCGCCGGGCGGACTCAAGGGTTGGGGGAGCTGTTTTTT.

A word on this clonotype: The junction departs from germline at one end; a sequencing error may be responsible. The chain carries TRBV14 and TRBJ2-7; no firm D call. The CDR3 length is 13 residues. The germline V gene encodes CDR1 SGHDN and CDR2 FVKESK. The CDR3 region has the DNA TGTGCCAGCAGCCAAGTAAACAAATACGAGCAGTGCTTC. Translated: CASSQVNKYEQCF.

This sequence joins TRBV12-3 or TRBV12-4 and TRBJ2-3; no clear D gene. Deletions cut 6 bases from V and 2 bases from J, with 9 bases between. The CDR3 has 13 amino acids. The CDR3 protein is CASRTTPTDTQYF. CDR3 coding DNA: TGTGCCAGCAGAACGACTCCCACAGATACGCAGTATTTT.

V gene TRBV5-1 combines with J gene TRBJ2-7; no clear D gene. This CDR3 spans 14 amino acids. Germline V gene data show CDR1 as SGHRS and CDR2 as YFSETQ. Trimming took 0 bases from V and 1 from J, leaving 8 bases between them. In DNA, the CDR3 is TGCGCCAGCAGCTTGGGATGGGGATCCTACGAGCAGTACTTC. Amino acid sequence: CASSLGWGSYEQYF.

This clonotype was seen only a few times. The CDR3 DNA reads as TGTGCCAGCAGTTACCGGACGGGACGCCAAGAGACCCAGTACTTC. It translates to CASSYRTGRQETQYF. V is TRBV6-5 and J is TRBJ2-5; D assignment may be TRBD1 or TRBD2 (5 bases each). Trimming removed 2 bases at V and 1 base at J, with 11 bases between. The CDR3 is 15 amino acids. Germline lookup yields CDR1 MNHEY and CDR2 SVGAGI.

This clonotype was counted a few times. This chain links TRBV5-1 with TRBJ1-1; no definite D call. CDR1 SGHRS and CDR2 YFSETQ come from the germline V gene. There are 15 residues in the CDR3. Trimming took off 0 bases at V and 0 bases at J, with 9 bases between the two ends. CDR3 amino acids: CASSLGPGVNTEAFF. CDR3 coding DNA: TGCGCCAGCAGCTTGGGGCCGGGTGTGAACACTGAAGCTTTCTTT. The full variable domain, completed using reference TRBV5-1 and TRBJ1-1, is KAGVTQTPRYLIKTRGQQVTLSCSPISGHRSVSWYQQTPGQGLQFLFEYFSETQRNKGNFPGRFSGRQFSNSRSEMNVSTLELGDSALYLCASSLGPGVNTEAFFGQGTRLTVV.

This clonotype appeared a few times. The J gene is TRBJ2-3, the V gene TRBV20-1; 8 bases align to TRBD2. V shed 5 bases, J shed 6 bases, and the junction held 10 bases outside the gene matches. The CDR3 loop spans 14 amino acids. The germline gives CDR1 DFQATT, CDR2 SNEGSKA (reference sequence). The CDR3 spells CSAGTGLVGDTQYF. The CDR3 nucleotides read TGCAGTGCTGGAACGGGACTAGTGGGTGATACGCAGTATTTT.

This clonotype was detected a few times. This chain links TRBV20-1 with TRBJ1-1; 7 bases are shared with TRBD1. This CDR3 comprises 13 residues. CDR1 DFQATT and CDR2 SNEGSKA come from the germline V gene (reference sequence). V shed 4 bases and J 5 bases; nucleotides not matched to a gene: 7. This chain's CDR3 is CSAIYRGRTEAFF. The CDR3 region has the DNA TGCAGTGCTATTTACAGGGGAAGGACTGAAGCTTTCTTT.

The chain carries TRBV4-3 and TRBJ1-6, with 7 bases identical to TRBD1. Germline V gene sequence: CDR1 LGHNA, CDR2 YSLEER. This CDR3 is 14 amino acids long. The ends lost 1 base at V and 6 bases at J; junction bases unmatched: 0. The CDR3 DNA sequence: TGCGCCAGCAGCCAAGGGGACAGTAATTCACCCCTCCACTTT. Protein: CASSQGDSNSPLHF.

This clonotype was found a few times. V is TRBV29-1 and J is TRBJ1-5; 7 bases agree with TRBD1. This CDR3 is built from 13 residues. Germline-derived CDR1 and CDR2 are SQVTM and ANQGSEA. V shed 7 bases, J shed 5 bases, and the junction held 8 bases outside the gene matches. CDR3 DNA sequence: TGCAGCGCTAGACAGGGAGGGGATCAGCCCCAGCATTTT. Its protein is CSARQGGDQPQHF.

This clonotype was counted a few times. A read error may account for a junction end that differs from germline. The chain employs TRBV29-1 and TRBJ2-5; possibly TRBD1 for D (5 bases). The CDR3 covers 13 residues. Looked up from germline, CDR1 is SQVTM and CDR2 is ANQGSEA. The CDR3 sequence: CSVEDPFLGQPFF. CDR3 in DNA: TGCAGCGTTGAAGATCCGTTTTTGGGGCAACCGTTCTTC.

At least ten counts were recorded for this clonotype. The chain couples TRBV4-3 to TRBJ2-5, with D tentatively TRBD1 (6 bases). CDR1 and CDR2 (germline): LGHNA, YSLEER. This CDR3 region has 14 residues. Trimming took off 2 bases at V and 2 bases at J, with 9 bases between the two ends. The CDR3 is CASSQQTGQETQYF. Written as DNA, the CDR3 is TGCGCCAGCAGCCAACAGACAGGACAAGAGACCCAGTACTTC.

The genes are TRBV20-1 and TRBJ1-1; TRBD1 aligns across 8 bases. The CDR3 has 14 amino acids. Germline CDR1 reads DFQATT; CDR2 reads SNEGSKA (reference sequence). The trim removed 6 bases at V and 5 bases at J, leaving 11 bases unmatched. DNA for the CDR3: TGCAGTGCGACCTCGACAGGGGTATCAACTGAAGCTTTCTTT. Its translation is CSATSTGVSTEAFF.

The gene calls are TRBV7-2 and TRBJ2-7; 12 bases are shared with TRBD2. The J call may not be correct, given that the DNA end is closer to TRBJ2-1. The CDR3 has 15 residues. The germline gives CDR1 SGHTA, CDR2 FQGNSA. The CDR3 spells CASSLRLAGVVEQFF. The CDR3 DNA reads TGTGCCAGCAGCTTAAGACTAGCGGGAGTGGTTGAGCAGTTCTTC.

On this clonotype itself: Germline is not matched at one junction end, which may reflect a read error. The chain couples TRBV10-3 to TRBJ1-5; D is unclear. The CDR3 sequence is 14 residues long. Germline CDR1 ENHRY, CDR2 SYGVKD. The CDR3 nucleotides are TGTGCCATCAGTCCACCTGGCGGCAATCAGTCCCAGCATTTT. Encoded protein: CAISPPGGNQSQHF.

This clonotype came up a few times. The chain is built from TRBV3-1 and TRBJ1-5; perhaps TRBD1 as D (5 bases). Germline V gives CDR1 LGHDT, CDR2 YNNKEL (reference sequence). The germline V and J ends were trimmed by 4 bases and 7 bases, with 11 bases remaining between them. The CDR3 loop spans 13 amino acids. CDR3 in amino acids: CASSRGGYQPQHF. CDR3 nucleotides: TGTGCCAGCAGCCGGGGGGGGTACCAGCCCCAGCATTTT.

This clonotype was found a few times. CDR3 DNA sequence: TGCGCCAGCAGCTTGGGGGCAGGGAGTTACGAGCAGTACGTC. Translation: CASSLGAGSYEQYV. The chain recombines TRBV5-1 with TRBJ2-7, with D perhaps given as TRBD1 or TRBD2 (5 bases each). The CDR3 covers 14 residues. Per the germline V gene, CDR1 is SGHRS and CDR2 is YFSETQ. Trimming removed 0 bases from V and 4 bases from J, with 11 bases in between.

The gene calls are TRBV15 and TRBJ2-1; 9 nucleotides match TRBD2. The CDR3 is made up of 17 amino acids. The germline V gene encodes CDR1 LNHNV and CDR2 YYDKDF (reference sequence). J lost 4 bases, V lost 3 bases, and 10 bases had no gene match. CDR3 amino acids: CATSSHASGRIYNEQFF. DNA for the CDR3: TGTGCCACCAGCAGTCACGCCAGCGGGAGGATATACAATGAGCAGTTCTTC.

The rearrangement joins TRBV7-9 to TRBJ2-5; weak D call: TRBD1 (5 bases). Germline V lookup: CDR1 SEHNR, CDR2 FQNEAQ (reference sequence). V gave up 3 bases and J gave up 1 base, with 9 bases separating them. The CDR3 spans 14 residues. The CDR3: CASSFPTGQETQYF. Here the CDR3 DNA reads TGTGCCAGCAGCTTCCCTACAGGCCAAGAGACCCAGTACTTC.